The following is a TCR beta chain sequence with its context. No cognate antigen has been identified for it. No clone much larger than this one lies a single base away; base qualities are absent. Library construction relied on the immunoSEQ multiplex PCR assay. As for how the authors treated the data: A statistical classification framework was developed to diagnose cytomegalovirus status using the catalog of TCR beta chain sequences. TCRdb provides this immuneACCESS table in a form limited to in-frame rearrangements. Some clones are lacking; in checked studies, under half of them reflect an unresolved V gene, and why the rest are absent is not known. That table gives V, J and clone size, and the DNA gave D and trimming. This sample lists over 150,000 clones; about 86% were detected once. The leading ten clones occupy approximately 20% of the sample. Donors formed part of the validation cohort, which comprised some 120 subjects and was distinct from the first cohort of under 850 subjects.

The entry originates in a study of cytomegalovirus exposure and HLA in healthy donors (TCRdb year 2017). Looking at the study overall: A later analysis indicated that the 120 or so validation repertoires were generated on the platform also employed for the approximately 670 repertoires of the first cohort. The study aimed to test whether signatures of past pathogen exposure could be identified by cataloging public T cell receptors. Along with the roughly 670-subject first cohort, a separate validation cohort of over a hundred different subjects was used. To predict cytomegalovirus infection status, the study combined high-throughput TCR immunosequencing, statistical association of individual TCRs with disease status, and machine learning. Points the paper makes about the study in general: A later analysis had no HLA typing for the validation cohort, so co-occurrence there was scored across all 120 or so repertoires. It was suggested by the authors that the approach could potentially be generalized to other disease states and immunological phenotypes. A total of 150 to 200 TCR beta chains were listed by the study as associated with cytomegalovirus. In both the original and validation cohorts, the classifier was reported to diagnose cytomegalovirus status with high specificity and sensitivity. A later analysis found that TCRs clustered in the first cohort also tended to co-occur in the 110 or so validation repertoires, with 90% to 95% of cluster scores above 0. Across donors, most TCR sequences were observed very rarely, whereas some public TCRs were present in many individuals. In vitro tests confirmed that a few of the cytomegalovirus-associated TCR beta chains recognize cytomegalovirus antigens.

Trimmed from V: 6 bases; trimmed from J: 2 bases; junction bases lacking a gene match: 6. The CDR1 and CDR2 encoded by the germline V gene are MNHNS and SASEGT. From its cysteine to its phenylalanine, the CDR3 spans 14 amino acids. Here the CDR3 DNA is all that survives: 42 bases in frame from base 1. Specimen: PBMCs. The source of this sequence is a young man in good health and CMV-seropositive. The chain is encoded by TRBV6-1 joined to TRBJ1-1; 7 junctional bases match TRBD1. CDR3 reads: CASSPGTANTEAFF. The nucleotide sequence reads TGTGCCAGCAGCCCCGGGACAGCTAACACTGAAGCTTTCTTT.